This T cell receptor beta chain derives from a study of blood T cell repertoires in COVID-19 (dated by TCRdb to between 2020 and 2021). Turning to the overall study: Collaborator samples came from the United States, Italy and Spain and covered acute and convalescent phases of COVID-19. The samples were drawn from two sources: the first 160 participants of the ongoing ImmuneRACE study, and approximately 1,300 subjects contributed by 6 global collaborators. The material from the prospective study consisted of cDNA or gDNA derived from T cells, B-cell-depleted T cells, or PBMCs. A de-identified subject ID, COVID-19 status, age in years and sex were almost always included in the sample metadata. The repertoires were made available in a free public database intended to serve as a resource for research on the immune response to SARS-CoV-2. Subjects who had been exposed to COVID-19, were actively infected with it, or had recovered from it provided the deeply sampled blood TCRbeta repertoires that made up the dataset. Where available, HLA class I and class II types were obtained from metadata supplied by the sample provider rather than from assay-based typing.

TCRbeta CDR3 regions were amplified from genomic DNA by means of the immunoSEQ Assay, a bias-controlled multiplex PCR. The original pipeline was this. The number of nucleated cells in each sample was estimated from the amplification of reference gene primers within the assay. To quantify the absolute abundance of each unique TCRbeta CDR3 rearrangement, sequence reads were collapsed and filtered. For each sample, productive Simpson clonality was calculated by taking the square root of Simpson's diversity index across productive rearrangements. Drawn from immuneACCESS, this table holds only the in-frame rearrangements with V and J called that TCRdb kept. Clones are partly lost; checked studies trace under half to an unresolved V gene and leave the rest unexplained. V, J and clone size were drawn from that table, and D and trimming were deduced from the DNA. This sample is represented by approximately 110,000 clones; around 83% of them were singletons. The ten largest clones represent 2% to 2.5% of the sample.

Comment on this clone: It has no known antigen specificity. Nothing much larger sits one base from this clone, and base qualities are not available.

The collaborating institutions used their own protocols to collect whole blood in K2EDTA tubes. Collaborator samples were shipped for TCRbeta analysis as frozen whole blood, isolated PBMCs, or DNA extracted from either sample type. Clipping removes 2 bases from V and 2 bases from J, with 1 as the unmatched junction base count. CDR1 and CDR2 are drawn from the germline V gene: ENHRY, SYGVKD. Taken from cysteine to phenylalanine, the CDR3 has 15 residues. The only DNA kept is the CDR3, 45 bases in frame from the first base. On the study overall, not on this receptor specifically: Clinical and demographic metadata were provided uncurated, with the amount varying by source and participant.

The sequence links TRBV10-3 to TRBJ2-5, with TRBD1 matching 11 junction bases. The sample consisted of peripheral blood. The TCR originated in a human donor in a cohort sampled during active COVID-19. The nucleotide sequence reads TGTGCCATCAGTGAGGGGGACAGGGGGCAAGAGACCCAGTACTTC. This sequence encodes CAISEGDRGQETQYF.